This TCR beta chain was obtained from a study of human T cells and chemical hapten exposure (dated by TCRdb to about 2021). About the investigation overall: For sensitization, 2% DPC in acetone was applied to a roughly 2 cm by roughly 2 cm area of upper inner arm skin. Libraries were combined into a pool for sequencing, and differences in TCR yield between samples came mainly from small differences in library volumes within the pool. The mostly female patient cohort included alopecia areata with under or over 50% scalp involvement, alopecia totalis and alopecia universalis. Twenty-nine alopecia patients provided blood for TCR sequencing at one to four time points (pre-sensitization, 2, 6 and 24 weeks). Throughout the study period of around 24 weeks, patients also received therapeutic DPC doses to the scalp every week. Blood samples were taken from patients before sensitization (week 0) and then at 2, 6 and about 24 weeks after DPC sensitization. In alopecia patients, the study followed how the peripheral blood TCR repertoire changed in vivo over primary and secondary sensitization to diphenylcyclopropenone (DPC), a hapten. Patch testing was done on the upper back using Finn chambers containing 0.01% DPC, and results were scored after 6 days according to International Contact Dermatitis Research Group standards.

The sample's time point label, decoded: patch test 1, 2 weeks after DPC sensitization. The treatment or condition tag for this specimen amounts to: therapeutic diphenylcyclopropenone sensitization with weekly scalp DPC. At every patch-test visit, the blood draw took place before the patch test was put on. Patients were eligible if aged 18 to 70, diagnosed with alopecia and judged suitable for DPC therapy, and pregnant patients were excluded. Unfractionated whole blood was collected in Tempus Blood RNA tubes, and total RNA was extracted from that blood. Here is what the overall study found, with its caveats: Repeated subsampling changed both the strength of the expansion versus patch-test correlation and the threshold at which the correlation became significant. Significantly more large CDR3 similarity clusters were formed by expanded TCRs than by pre-sensitization or healthy control sets, consistent with antigen-driven responses. Patch test score correlated positively with the number of PT1 expanded TCRs, reaching significance at thresholds 8, 16 and 32 but not at 4. Because every patient had alopecia, a presumed autoimmune disease, the patients' immune response might differ from that of healthy individuals. No change with DPC sensitization was found in the number of TCRs above 1 in 1000 frequency, and no evidence of global repertoire structure alterations was found.

The CDR3 runs 16 residues from the cysteine to the phenylalanine. Left in the record is the CDR3 DNA by itself, 48 bases read in frame from the first base. V is shortened by 5 bases, J by 4 bases, and the region joining them spans 17 bases. CDR1 and CDR2 are read off the germline V gene (reference sequence) as SEHNR and FQNEAQ. Libraries came from RACE. Reads for this sample came from a NextSeq 500. During library preparation, unique molecular identifiers were attached to individual cDNA molecules so that TCRs could be counted quantitatively and reproducibly. Each blood RNA sample was used to sequence both TCR alpha and TCR beta chains. The study's processing was this. Samples had a median of around 92,000 TCRs, with a range from roughly 23,224 to 700,000. The Decombinator software suite was used to annotate V, J and CDR3 in the TCR reads. Every sample was subsampled to the same number of TCRs (28,000) for the PS versus PT1 abundance plots. Expanded TCRs were defined as absent before sensitization and observed at least eight times at the 2-week time point. TCRdb ran its own pipeline on the public reads, namely fastp trimming at Q25 and MiXCR clone calling, and kept in-frame beta chains. Each record represents a unique CDR3 protein, reported with the most common genes and DNA among its rows. V and J calls and clone size were set by TCRdb, not the authors. Present in this sample are around 380,000 distinct CDR3 sequences, 4% to 5.5% of which were seen just once. 2% to 2.5% of the sample is taken by the ten largest.

In this sample, this clonotype turned up many times. Its antigen is unknown. No base quality information exists; no much larger clone differs at one position. The sequence came from a woman aged 45-65 years with alopecia areata. Some clones in this sample may be carry-over from other donors' samples. Recombination linked TRBV7-9 to TRBJ2-2, and the D gene may be TRBD2, 5 bases matching. The source material was whole blood, sampled in connection with sensitization to the hapten diphenylcyclopropenone (DPC). For the CDR3, the sequence is CASSPREAFLTGELFF. DNA sequence: TGTGCCAGCAGCCCCCGGGAAGCCTTCCTCACCGGGGAGCTGTTTTTT.